This T cell receptor (beta chain) was identified during a study of T and B cells in COVID-19 patients. At the level of the study: Peripheral blood came from COVID-19 patients with active infection or after recovery. Most recovered patients had mild to moderate COVID-19 treated as outpatients.

TRB was amplified from about 250-500 ng of blood genomic DNA. Regarding this clonotype: What it binds is not known.

Study conclusions and caveats: Of under 2,500 TCR clusters found only in the recovered cohort, 25 to 35 had low generation probability.

TRB rearrangements were amplified by multiplex PCR with BIOMED2 TRB-A/B primers. TCRdb re-derived calls from the multiplex PCR reads in MiXCR, one entry per CDR3 protein. This table holds thousands of distinct CDR3 sequences, approximately 26% found once. The CDR3 runs 15 residues. The ends lost 2 bases at V and 2 bases at J; junction bases unmatched: 3. In germline, CDR1 is ENHRY, CDR2 SYGVKD. The receptor was derived from a human donor with active COVID-19. The chain links TRBV10-3 to TRBJ2-5; 9 bases match TRBD2. The sample taken for sequencing was blood. CDR3 loop: CAISEPSGTQETQYF. The CDR3 coding sequence is TGTGCCATCAGTGAGCCTAGCGGGACGCAAGAGACCCAGTACTTC.